These 8 T cell receptor beta chains came from one sample sequenced in a study of spatial heterogeneity in lung cancer. Time point reported: sample taken at primary tumor resection. Without sorting, whole RNA was sequenced from tumor, nontumor lung or frozen PBMC. MiXCR, run by TCRdb on the 5' RACE reads, gives a single entry per CDR3 protein. The sample includes around 470 distinct CDR3 sequences, almost 40% of them seen just once. The specimen comprised PBMCs, sampled at surgery. These receptors all stem from a male donor with early-stage non-small cell lung cancer.

This clonotype was detected only a few times. In a library made to pick up alpha chains, this beta chain is a stray read with a size that means little. The CDR3 here is CASSLGGGWVEQYF. As DNA, the CDR3 is TGTGCCAGCAGCTTAGGAGGGGGCTGGGTCGAGCAGTACTTC. V usage is TRBV7-2 and J usage is TRBJ2-7; 7 nucleotides line up with TRBD1. With 1 base clipped from V and 6 bases from J, the junction kept 6 bases outside the gene matches. The CDR3 covers 14 residues. The germline V gene has CDR1 SGHTA and CDR2 FQGNSA.

This clonotype has more than one count but fewer than ten. As an off-target read in a library built for alpha chains, this beta chain has a frequency of little significance. V is TRBV7-2 and J is TRBJ2-5; 10 nucleotides agree with TRBD2. CDR1 is SGHTA and CDR2 is FQGNSA in the germline V gene. V dropped 1 base and J dropped 1; count of bases not matched to a gene: 9. CDR3 length equals 18 residues. The DNA for the CDR3 is TGTGCCAGCAGCTTAGGCCAGTCGAGCGGGGGGGCCCAAGAGACCCAGTACTTC. Residues: CASSLGQSSGGAQETQYF.

About this clonotype: With the library built for alpha chains, this beta chain is off target and its frequency is not meaningful. This sequence joins TRBV2 and TRBJ2-5; D gene uncertain. V lost 8 bases and J lost 5, with 12 bases in between. The length of the CDR3 is 12 residues. The V gene's germline CDR1 is SNHLY and CDR2 FYNNEI. CDR3 sequence (DNA): TGTGCCAGCTTTTTCGTCCGGGAGACCCAGTACTTC. Its translation: CASFFVRETQYF.

This clonotype was detected only once. This beta chain is an unintended read in a library built for alpha chains; its size means little. The chain employs TRBV11-2 and TRBJ1-6; the D is unclear. Germline V gene data show CDR1 as SGHAT and CDR2 as FQNNGV. Deletions cut 3 bases from V and 7 bases from J, with 10 bases between. The CDR3 is 14 residues long. The CDR3 DNA follows: TGTGCCAGCAGCTTTTCCCAGTTGAATTCACCCCTCCACTTT. Protein product: CASSFSQLNSPLHF.

Points on this clonotype: This beta chain came through as a stray read in a library set up for alpha chains, and its size says little. CDR3 residues: CASSEGDYYEQFF. The CDR3, as DNA: TGTGCCAGCAGCGAGGGAGACTATTATGAGCAGTTCTTC. V is TRBV9 and J is TRBJ2-1; a possible D gene is TRBD2 (5 bases). Germline V lookup: CDR1 SGDLS, CDR2 YYNGEE. The CDR3 is made up of 13 amino acids. Trimming took 3 bases from V and 8 from J, leaving 12 bases between them. The full variable domain, with the rest looked up from reference TRBV9 and TRBJ2-1, is DSGVTQTPKHLITATGQRVTLRCSPRSGDLSVYWYQQSLDQGLQFLIQYYNGEERAKGNILERFSAQQFPDLHSELNLSSLELGDSALYFCASSEGDYYEQFFGPGTRLTVL.

As concerns this clonotype: For a library built for alpha chains, this beta chain is a stray read; little rests on its size. This chain links TRBV27 with TRBJ2-7, with D possibly TRBD2 on 6 matching bases. Trimming cost V 1 base and J 6 bases, with 7 bases left between them. The CDR3 has 12 residues. Germline-derived CDR1 and CDR2 are MNHEY and SMNVEV (reference sequence). For the CDR3, the DNA is TGTGCCAGCAGTTTATTGGAGGGCGAGCAGTACTTC. Its translation is CASSLLEGEQYF.

Notes on this clonotype: Since the library was made to target alpha chains, this beta chain is a stray read and its abundance is not meaningful. V usage is TRBV28 and J usage is TRBJ1-1; D gene unclear. From germline, CDR1 is MDHEN and CDR2 SYDVKM. The CDR3 is 12 residues long. V lost 6 bases and J 11 bases, leaving 16 bases between the germline ends. This chain's CDR3 is CASSLNGGVAFF. The CDR3 coding sequence is TGTGCCAGCAGCCTGAATGGCGGGGTGGCTTTCTTT.

The table lists this clonotype with a few counts. In a library made to pick up alpha chains, this beta chain is a stray read with a size that means little. V gene TRBV2 combines with J gene TRBJ2-3, with no clear D. The CDR3 consists of 11 residues. Trimming took off 5 bases at V and 1 base at J, with 1 base between the two ends. CDR1 and CDR2 from the germline V gene are SNHLY and FYNNEI. In DNA form, the CDR3 reads TGTGCCAGCAGTCGCACAGATACGCAGTATTTT. It specifies CASSRTDTQYF.